This passage covers 4 T cell receptor beta chains from one sample sequenced in a study of cytomegalovirus exposure and HLA in healthy donors. The PCR made use of 60 Vbeta and 13 Jbeta primers. Sequenced by immunoSEQ multiplex PCR; TCRdb stores in-frame clones only, minus some. This table holds 99,000 or so clones, approximately 14% found once. The source material was PBMCs. Receptors were obtained from a female donor in good health and CMV-seronegative.

This rearrangement joins TRBV30 to TRBJ1-2; no clear D gene. Germline-derived CDR1 and CDR2 are GTSNPN and SVGIG (reference sequence). The CDR3 runs to 12 residues. Trimming cost V 2 bases and J 8 bases, with 12 bases left between them. The CDR3 DNA reads TGTGCCTGGAGTCTTGGGCCTGGGGGCTACACCTTC. It is translated as CAWSLGPGGYTF.

This chain joins TRBV7-2 and TRBJ2-1; D possibly corresponds to TRBD1 (6 bases). Trimming pared 1 base from V and 2 bases from J, leaving 9 bases between. This CDR3 is 15 amino acids long. The germline V gene encodes CDR1 SGHTA and CDR2 FQGNSA. The CDR3 nucleotides are TGTGCCAGCAGCTTAGGGCAGGGGACCTACAATGAGCAGTTCTTC. As protein: CASSLGQGTYNEQFF.

This chain links TRBV29-1 with TRBJ2-7; the match to TRBD1 covers 10 bases. Germline trimming cut 7 bases from V and 3 bases from J; bases unmatched to any gene: 9. CDR3 length: 14 residues. CDR1 is SQVTM and CDR2 is ANQGSEA in the germline V gene. CDR3 amino acids: CSAGPGQGIYEQYF. CDR3 nucleotides: TGCAGCGCGGGACCGGGACAGGGGATCTACGAGCAGTACTTC.

This clone was detected only a few times. This chain connects TRBV27 to TRBJ1-1; weak D call: TRBD1 (5 bases). In germline, CDR1 is MNHEY, CDR2 SMNVEV (reference sequence). The CDR3 consists of 11 residues. Trimming pared 6 bases from V and 5 bases from J, leaving 7 bases between. Here the CDR3 DNA reads TGTGCCAGCAGAGGGGATACTGAAGCTTTCTTT. Amino acid sequence: CASRGDTEAFF.